The T cell receptor beta chain under discussion was sequenced for a study of T cell responses to AZD1222 COVID-19 vaccine. Profiled with immunoSEQ multiplex PCR; TCRdb holds only in-frame clones, not every one. The sample comprises approximately 92,000 clones, nearly 90% of which are singletons, and around 3.1% rests with the top ten. This clone was seen a few times. Germline values: CDR1 MNHEY, CDR2 SVGAGI. This CDR3 spans 15 amino acids. Trimming left V 6 bases short and J 1 base short, with 13 bases between. The chain uses TRBV6-5 and TRBJ1-5; a weak D match, TRBD1 (5 bases). The material sequenced was peripheral blood, taken on day 0 of AZD1222 vaccination. This TCR derives from an adult in good health. As DNA, the CDR3 is TGTGCCAGCAGAGAGGGGCGCTTGAGCAATCAGCCCCAGCATTTT. Protein: CASREGRLSNQPQHF.